This T cell receptor (beta chain) is drawn from a study of T cells expressing NK-cell markers. TCRdb reanalyzed the 5' RACE reads and collapses them to one entry per CDR3 protein, without DNA. Its clone listing holds 150,000 or so distinct CDR3 sequences. This CDR3 is 15 amino acids long. The germline V gene encodes CDR1 SGHRS and CDR2 YFSETQ. What was sequenced was blood T cells: a sorted CD56 or NKG2C T cell subset, CD4+ or CD8+ T cells, or bulk PBMC T cells (not recorded which). The chain has TRBV5-1 and TRBJ2-7; with no DNA, the TCRdb D assignment of TRBD2 cannot be verified. The receptor was isolated from a woman aged 18 to 69 in good health. The CDR3 is CASGIAAATTYEQYF.